A single sample gave rise to the 17 T cell receptor beta chains below, sequenced in a study of blood T cell repertoires in COVID-19. Profiled with immunoSEQ multiplex PCR; TCRdb holds only in-frame clones, not every one. The data contain around 310,000 clones, roughly 90% of them singletons. The sequenced sample was peripheral blood. The receptor source for this set is a woman aged 40 to 50 with COVID-19, enrolled during active disease.

The chain uses TRBV19 and TRBJ2-5; D possibly corresponds to TRBD2 (6 bases). CDR3 size: 13 residues. Trimming pared 6 bases from V and 4 bases from J, leaving 12 bases between. CDR1 and CDR2 (germline): LNHDA, SQIVND (reference sequence). The CDR3 sequence is CASSTVGGETQYF. CDR3 nucleotide sequence: TGTGCCAGTAGCACAGTCGGGGGAGAGACCCAGTACTTC.

The chain has TRBV4-1 and TRBJ1-2, with D hard to call. Germline V gives CDR1 MGHRA, CDR2 YSYEKL. V dropped 3 bases and J dropped 4 bases, with 12 bases sitting between them. This CDR3 spans 14 amino acids. CDR3 DNA sequence: TGCGCCAGCAGCCAGGGCAGGAACTCCTATGGCTACACCTTC. Its translation is CASSQGRNSYGYTF.

This chain joins TRBV6-5 and TRBJ1-1; D is unclear. This CDR3 has 12 amino acids. Germline V gene data show CDR1 as MNHEY and CDR2 as SVGAGI. V was cut by 4 bases and J by 4 bases, with 7 bases left in between. This chain's CDR3 is CASSSVPTEAFF. In nucleotides, the CDR3 is TGTGCCAGCAGTTCTGTCCCCACTGAAGCTTTCTTT.

The V gene is TRBV5-6, the J gene TRBJ1-5, with TRBD1 as a possible D gene (5 bases). CDR3 length: 15 amino acids. Trimming took off 5 bases at V and 2 bases at J, with 14 bases between the two ends. The germline V gene has CDR1 SGHDT and CDR2 YYEEEE. The DNA of the CDR3 is TGTGCCAGCAGTCGTAATGACAGAGGCAATCAGCCCCAGCATTTT. Protein product: CASSRNDRGNQPQHF.

The V gene is TRBV19, the J gene TRBJ2-7; 7 nucleotides agree with TRBD1. The CDR3 sequence is 15 residues long. The ends lost 5 bases at V and 0 bases at J; junction bases unmatched: 7. Germline loops: CDR1 LNHDA, CDR2 SQIVND (reference sequence). The CDR3: CASSGRQGDSYEQYF. The CDR3 DNA follows: TGTGCCAGTAGTGGAAGACAGGGAGACTCCTACGAGCAGTACTTC.

In this sample, this clone turned up once. V usage is TRBV27 and J usage is TRBJ2-4; tentative D call: TRBD1 (6 bases). V was shortened by 6 bases and J by 4 bases, with 13 bases between the two germline ends. CDR3 length: 14 amino acids. Germline V lookup: CDR1 MNHEY, CDR2 SMNVEV (reference sequence). CDR3 sequence: CASREQGSKNIQYF. The CDR3 DNA follows: TGTGCCAGCAGAGAACAGGGAAGTAAAAACATTCAGTACTTC.

The V and J genes are TRBV10-3 and TRBJ2-5; 12 bases match TRBD2. Germline V lookup: CDR1 ENHRY, CDR2 SYGVKD. This CDR3 spans 17 amino acids. V was clipped by 2 bases and J by 5 bases; unmatched bases: 9. The CDR3 is CAISETASGGAGETQYF. Here the CDR3 DNA reads TGTGCCATCAGTGAGACGGCTAGCGGGGGGGCAGGTGAGACCCAGTACTTC.

The rearrangement links TRBV30 to TRBJ2-7; 7 nucleotides match TRBD1. The germline V gene has CDR1 GTSNPN and CDR2 SVGIG (reference sequence). V gave up 0 bases and J gave up 11 bases; unmatched junction bases: 4. The CDR3 covers 11 residues. CDR3 loop: CAWSVLGQEYF. CDR3 nucleotides: TGTGCCTGGAGTGTACTAGGACAGGAGTACTTC.

With regard to this clone: The sample holds other DNA sequences that translate to the same CDR3. The V call is TRBV28, the J call TRBJ1-1; weak D call: TRBD1 (5 bases). CDR1 is MDHEN, CDR2 SYDVKM, per germline. CDR3 size: 14 residues. V was pared by 4 bases and J by 0 bases, with 9 bases between. The CDR3 loop reads CASSSTGLNTEAFF. CDR3 nucleotides: TGTGCCAGCAGTTCAACAGGATTGAACACTGAAGCTTTCTTT.

The V gene is TRBV7-2, the J gene TRBJ2-5; D gene uncertain. The CDR3 is 12 residues long. V lost 1 base to trimming and J lost 9 bases, with 9 bases between them. Looked up from germline, CDR1 is SGHTA and CDR2 is FQGNSA. The chain's CDR3 is CASSLDQAPQYF. The CDR3 DNA sequence: TGTGCCAGCAGCTTAGATCAGGCGCCCCAGTACTTC.

Here the CDR3 reads CASSQVSGLAFQETQYF. CDR3 bases: TGTGCCAGCAGCCAAGTATCCGGACTAGCTTTCCAAGAGACCCAGTACTTC. The V gene is TRBV3-1 (or the pseudogene TRBV3-2), the J gene TRBJ2-5, with 8 nucleotides matching TRBD2. V shed 1 base, J shed 1 base, and the junction held 8 bases outside the gene matches. The CDR3 runs to 17 residues. CDR1 and CDR2 (germline): LGHDT, YNNKEL (reference sequence).

In its sample, this clone was seen once. This chain connects TRBV6-2 or TRBV6-3 to TRBJ2-1; TRBD1 matches 10 bases. Per the germline V gene, CDR1 is MNHEY and CDR2 is SVGEGT. Unmatched junction bases numbered 14, after V lost 2 bases and J lost 7 bases. The CDR3 extends over 18 amino acids. CDR3 residues: CASSYPTRGTGVKNEQFF. CDR3 sequence (DNA): TGTGCCAGCAGTTACCCCACTCGTGGGACAGGGGTGAAAAATGAGCAGTTCTTC.

Only one count was recorded for this clone. The chain couples TRBV4-3 to TRBJ1-2; no clear D gene. CDR1 is LGHNA, CDR2 YSLEER, per germline. The CDR3 extends over 11 amino acids. Trimming took 3 bases from V and 5 from J, leaving 4 bases between them. In DNA, the CDR3 is TGCGCCAGCAGCCACCATTATGGCTACACCTTC. It codes for CASSHHYGYTF.

This rearrangement joins TRBV6-5 to TRBJ2-7, with 7 bases that match TRBD1. The CDR3 length is 13 residues. Germline lookup yields CDR1 MNHEY and CDR2 SVGAGI. V shed 7 bases, J shed 2 bases, and the junction held 5 bases outside the gene matches. CDR3 bases: TGTGCCAGCAAAAGACAGGGCCCCTACGAGCAGTACTTC. Protein sequence: CASKRQGPYEQYF.

The chain uses TRBV28 and TRBJ1-2; D is ambiguous. V gave up 5 bases and J gave up 1 base, with 5 bases separating them. Germline CDR1 MDHEN, CDR2 SYDVKM. The CDR3 has 12 residues. The CDR3 nucleotides are TGTGCCAGCAGTGCGATTAACTATGGCTACACCTTC. Translated: CASSAINYGYTF.

The chain links TRBV19 to TRBJ1-5; 7 bases map to TRBD1. V was pared by 0 bases and J by 0 bases, with 11 bases of the junction left unmatched. This CDR3 comprises 19 residues. CDR1 LNHDA and CDR2 SQIVND come from the germline V gene (reference sequence). The CDR3 DNA is TGTGCCAGTAGTATAGAGGCGGGACAGAACATCTATAGCAATCAGCCCCAGCATTTT. It is translated as CASSIEAGQNIYSNQPQHF.

The chain joins TRBV28 to TRBJ1-5, with D tentatively TRBD1 (5 bases). This CDR3 region has 13 residues. Trimming left V 6 bases short and J 3 bases short, with 9 bases between. In germline, CDR1 is MDHEN, CDR2 SYDVKM. The CDR3 here is CASSETVNQPQHF. The CDR3 DNA reads TGTGCCAGCAGCGAGACAGTCAATCAGCCCCAGCATTTT.